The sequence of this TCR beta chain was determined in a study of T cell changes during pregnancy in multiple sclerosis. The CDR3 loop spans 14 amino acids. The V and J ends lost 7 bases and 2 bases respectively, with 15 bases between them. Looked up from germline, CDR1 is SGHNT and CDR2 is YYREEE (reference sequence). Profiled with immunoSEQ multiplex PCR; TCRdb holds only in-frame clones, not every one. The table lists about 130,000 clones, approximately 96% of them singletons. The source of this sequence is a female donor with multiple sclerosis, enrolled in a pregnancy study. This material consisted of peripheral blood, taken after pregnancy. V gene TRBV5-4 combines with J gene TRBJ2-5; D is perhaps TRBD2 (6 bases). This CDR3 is CASGRDGNQETQYF. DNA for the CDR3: TGTGCCAGCGGGCGGGATGGGAATCAAGAGACCCAGTACTTC. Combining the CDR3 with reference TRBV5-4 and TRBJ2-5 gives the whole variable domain ETGVTQSPTHLIKTRGQQVTLRCSSQSGHNTVSWYQQALGQGPQFIFQYYREEENGRGNFPPRFSGLQFPNYSSELNVNALELDDSALYLCASGRDGNQETQYFGPGTRLLVL.